This T cell receptor (beta chain) stems from a study of blood T cells in healthy people across ages. The use of a sample-barcoded 5' primer and a J-beta primer mix characterized a second PCR of roughly 6 to 11 cycles. Each of the cDNA molecules was tagged by a template-switch adaptor with 12 random nucleotides. MiXCR, run by TCRdb on the 5' RACE reads, gives a single entry per CDR3 protein. The sample shows about 1,800,000 distinct CDR3 sequences, roughly 27% of them seen only once. V lost 3 bases and J 2 bases, leaving 11 bases between the germline ends. Germline CDR1 and CDR2: MDHEN and SYDVKM. The CDR3 is made up of 14 amino acids. This clonotype was counted at least ten times.

The material sequenced was blood. The chain has TRBV28 and TRBJ2-7; D is ambiguous. The clonotype was recovered from a woman under 40 in good health. The CDR3 DNA follows: TGTGCCAGCAGTTTGCGCACCTCACCCTACGAGCAGTACTTC. This encodes CASSLRTSPYEQYF.